This TCR beta chain was captured in a study of cytomegalovirus exposure and HLA in healthy donors. Findings of the study overall: Among TCR beta chains, those listed as cytomegalovirus-associated numbered around 180. TCR clusters originating in the first cohort tended to co-occur in the approximately 120 validation repertoires, according to a later analysis. Among TCR sequences, most were rare, though some public TCRs appeared in many donors.

To note about this clone: What it binds is not known.

Clones were sequenced by immunoSEQ multiplex PCR, and TCRdb holds only the in-frame ones, with some missing. The repertoire holds about 170,000 clones, with 86% as singletons. Per the germline V gene, CDR1 is SGDLS and CDR2 is YYNGEE. The CDR3 covers 18 residues. V lost 0 bases, J lost 0 bases, and 7 bases stayed unmatched. Sequencing was performed on PBMCs. The J gene is TRBJ2-1, the V gene TRBV9; TRBD2 agrees at 9 bases. The receptor was derived from a man aged 18-30 years in good health and CMV-seropositive. This CDR3 is CASSVGSGGRGSYNEQFF. CDR3 DNA: TGTGCCAGCAGCGTAGGCTCGGGCGGGAGGGGCTCCTACAATGAGCAGTTCTTC.